Given below is one TCR beta chain in context. V trimming: 3 bases; J trimming: 5 bases; junction bases outside the gene matches: 1. Germline CDR1 and CDR2: MNHNS and SASEGT. The CDR3 is 13 residues long. The data were obtained in a study of cytomegalovirus exposure and HLA in healthy donors. The PCR was carried out with 60 Vbeta primers and 13 Jbeta primers. This table comes from immunoSEQ multiplex PCR, and its TCRdb copy is limited to in-frame clones, with some not included. Here the sample spans around 200,000 clones, about four fifths being singletons. Sequencing was performed on PBMCs. The receptor was derived from a young man in good health and CMV-seropositive. The genes are TRBV6-1 and TRBJ1-5; the match to TRBD1 covers 7 bases. CDR3 DNA sequence: TGTGCCAGCAGTGAGACAGGGCATCAGCCCCAGCATTTT. As protein: CASSETGHQPQHF.